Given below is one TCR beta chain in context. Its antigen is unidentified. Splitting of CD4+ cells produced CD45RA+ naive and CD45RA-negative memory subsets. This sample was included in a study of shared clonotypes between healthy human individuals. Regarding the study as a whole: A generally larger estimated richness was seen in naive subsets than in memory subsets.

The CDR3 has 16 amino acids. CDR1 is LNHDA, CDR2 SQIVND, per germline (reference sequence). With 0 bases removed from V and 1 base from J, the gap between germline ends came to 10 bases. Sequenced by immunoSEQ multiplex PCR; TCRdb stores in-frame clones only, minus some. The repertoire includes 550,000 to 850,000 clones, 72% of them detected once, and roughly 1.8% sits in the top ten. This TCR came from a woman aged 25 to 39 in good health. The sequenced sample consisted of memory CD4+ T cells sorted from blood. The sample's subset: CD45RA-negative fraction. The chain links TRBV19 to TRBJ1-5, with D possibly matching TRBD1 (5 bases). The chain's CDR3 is CASSIDRGSSNQPQHF. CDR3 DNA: TGTGCCAGTAGTATAGACCGGGGGTCGAGCAATCAGCCCCAGCATTTT.